These T cell receptor beta chains were read from a single sample in a study of T cell responses to AZD1222 COVID-19 vaccine. Measured with immunoSEQ multiplex PCR; TCRdb has only the in-frame clones, and not every one. The sample has 55,000 to 85,000 clones; roughly 84% are singletons. This sample comprised peripheral blood, obtained on day 0 of AZD1222 vaccination. All receptors come from an adult in good health. Each CDR3 is given with its conserved first and last residue. A D gene is named only where the DNA matches it firmly. Clone size appears in some rows only: once, few, many, or a class for an expanded clone.

d_call	v_call	clone_size	j_call	cdr3_nt	cdr3_aa
-	TRBV7-2	-	TRBJ2-1	TGTGCCAGCAGCCAAGACTACCCCACGGATGAGCAGTTCTTC	CASSQDYPTDEQFF
-	TRBV5-8	-	TRBJ1-2	TGTGCCAGCAGAGGCAGGGCGAACTATGGCTACACCTTC	CASRGRANYGYTF
TRBD1	TRBV5-1	-	TRBJ1-1	TGCGCCAGCGCATCGCAGGGGGGGAACACTGAAGCTTTCTTT	CASASQGGNTEAFF
TRBD1	TRBV2	-	TRBJ2-4	TGTGCCAGCAGTGACTTAGACAGGGCGGTGGCCAAAAACATTCAGTACTTC	CASSDLDRAVAKNIQYF
-	TRBV3-1/TRBV3-2	-	TRBJ1-2	TGTGCCAGCAGCCAAGATTCCGCGTCGCGCCATGGCTACACCTTC	CASSQDSASRHGYTF
TRBD1	TRBV4-2	once	TRBJ1-2	TGTGCCAGCAGCCATCTCGGGACAGGGAGGGTTTATGGCTACACCTTC	CASSHLGTGRVYGYTF
TRBD1	TRBV7-2	-	TRBJ2-7	TGTGCCAGCAGCTTTTCAGCCTTGAGGACAGGGTCTCTGTACGAGCAGTACTTC	CASSFSALRTGSLYEQYF
TRBD1	TRBV2	-	TRBJ1-5	TGTGCCAGCAGTCCTCCAGAGGGACAGGGGGCCGGCAATCAGCCCCAGCATTTT	CASSPPEGQGAGNQPQHF
-	TRBV11-1	-	TRBJ2-5	TGTGCCAGCAGCTTAGATCCAGGGGTGGTAGAGACCCAGTACTTC	CASSLDPGVVETQYF
-	TRBV4-2	-	TRBJ1-1	TGTGCCAGCAGCCAAGATAGGACGGCTCGGGGCACTGAAGCTTTCTTT	CASSQDRTARGTEAFF
-	TRBV6-2/TRBV6-3	-	TRBJ2-6	TGTGCCAGCAGTTACTCGCCCGGGTGGTCTGGGGCCAACGTCCTGACTTTC	CASSYSPGWSGANVLTF
TRBD1	TRBV18	-	TRBJ1-2	TGTGCCAGCTCACCACTTTCCGGGACAGGGATATCCTATGGCTACACCTTC	CASSPLSGTGISYGYTF
-	TRBV7-3	-	TRBJ2-1	TGTGCCAGCAGCCTGCGGGGGCATGAGCAGTTCTTC	CASSLRGHEQFF
-	TRBV11-2	-	TRBJ1-2	TGTGCCAGCACCCCGGGGTTCAGCGGACCCTATGGCTACACCTTC	CASTPGFSGPYGYTF
TRBD1	TRBV30	-	TRBJ2-7	TGTGCCTGGAGCCGACACGGGACAGGGACTTACGAGCAGTACTTC	CAWSRHGTGTYEQYF
-	TRBV7-8	-	TRBJ1-1	TGTGCCAGCAGCTTGGGGCCCGCGTTAACCACTGAAGCTTTCTTT	CASSLGPALTTEAFF
-	TRBV21-1	-	TRBJ1-5	TGTGCCAGCAGCACAACAGGGGGGCCCCAGCATTTT	CASSTTGGPQHF
-	TRBV5-1	-	TRBJ1-1	TGCGCCAGCAGCTGGGCCGTGGGAGGGGACACTGAAGCTTTCTTT	CASSWAVGGDTEAFF
TRBD2	TRBV11-1	-	TRBJ2-2	TGTGCCAGCAGTATTAGCGGGGGGCGTAACACCGGGGAGCTGTTTTTT	CASSISGGRNTGELFF
TRBD1	TRBV9	-	TRBJ1-2	TGTGCCAGCAGCTTCCCAGGGGGCGGAGGGGACTACACCTTC	CASSFPGGGGDYTF
TRBD2	TRBV28	-	TRBJ2-1	TGTGCCAGCAGGGGCGGGGGCTACAATGAGCAGTTCTTC	CASRGGGYNEQFF
TRBD1	TRBV24-1	-	TRBJ1-1	TGTGCCTCCCAAGGGACAGGGGGCACTGAAGCTTTCTTT	CASQGTGGTEAFF
-	TRBV21-1	-	TRBJ1-1	TGTGCCAGCAGCAAAGGCGGTAGGGACAGGGTGGGGCTGAACACTGAAGCTTTCTTT	CASSKGGRDRVGLNTEAFF